This T cell receptor beta chain was captured by sequencing in a study of blood T cell repertoires in COVID-19. Original processing notes: The authors estimated nucleated cell counts from reference gene primer amplification. Measured with immunoSEQ multiplex PCR; TCRdb has only the in-frame clones, and not every one. V and J calls and clone size are copied from that table; D and trimming were computed from the DNA. The table lists roughly 250,000 clones, approximately 86% of them singletons, with 1.6% in the top ten. All recovered Cohort 3 donors got two negative PCRs, got clearance, or saw symptom resolution. The V gene's germline CDR1 is SGHKS and CDR2 YYEKEE (reference sequence). V was cut by 0 bases and J by 4 bases, with 10 bases left in between. This CDR3 contains 14 residues.

This TCR came from a woman in her fifties or sixties who had recovered from COVID-19. The chain links TRBV5-5 to TRBJ1-1; D is undetermined. Sample: PBMCs or T cells enriched from blood (not recorded which). In DNA form, the CDR3 reads TGTGCCAGCAGCTTGGTGGTCACTTCCACTGAAGCTTTCTTT. Amino acids: CASSLVVTSTEAFF.